This TCR beta chain was sequenced in a study of identical twins. V trimming: 4 bases; J trimming: 0 bases; junction bases outside the gene matches: 5. CDR3 length: 18 residues. Germline CDR1 and CDR2: MGHRA and YSYEKL. TCRdb fed the 5' RACE reads into MiXCR, producing one record per CDR3 protein. The table lists about 340,000 distinct CDR3 sequences, roughly 9% of them singletons, with over 7% in the top ten. The sequence came from a woman aged 50 to 65 in good health. The sequenced sample was naive T cells sorted from blood. This chain joins TRBV4-1 and TRBJ1-6, with 11 bases matching TRBD1. In nucleotides, the CDR3 is TGCGCCAGCAGCCGGGACAGGGGGGAGAGCTCCTATAATTCACCCCTCCACTTT. Its protein is CASSRDRGESSYNSPLHF.